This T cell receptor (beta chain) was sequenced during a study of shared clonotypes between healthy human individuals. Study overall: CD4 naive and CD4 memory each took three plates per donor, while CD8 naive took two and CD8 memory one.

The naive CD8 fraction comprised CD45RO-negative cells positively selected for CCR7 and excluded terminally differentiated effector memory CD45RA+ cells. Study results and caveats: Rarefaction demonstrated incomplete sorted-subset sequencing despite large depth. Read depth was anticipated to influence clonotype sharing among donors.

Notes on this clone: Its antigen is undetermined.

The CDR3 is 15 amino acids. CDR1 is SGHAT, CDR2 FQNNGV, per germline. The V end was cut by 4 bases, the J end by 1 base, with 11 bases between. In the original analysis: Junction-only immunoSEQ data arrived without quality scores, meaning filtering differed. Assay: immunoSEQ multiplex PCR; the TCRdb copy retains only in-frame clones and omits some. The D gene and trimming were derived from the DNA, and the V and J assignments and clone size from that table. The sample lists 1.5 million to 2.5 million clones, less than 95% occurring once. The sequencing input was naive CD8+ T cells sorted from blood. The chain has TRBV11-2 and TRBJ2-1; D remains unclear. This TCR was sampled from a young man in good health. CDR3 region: CASSYILGSYNEQFF. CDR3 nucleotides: TGTGCCAGCAGCTATATTCTGGGATCCTACAATGAGCAGTTCTTC.